Below are 10 T cell receptor beta chains sequenced from a single sample in a study of blood T cell repertoires in COVID-19. The data were produced by immunoSEQ multiplex PCR, yet TCRdb's version contains in-frame clones alone and is incomplete. The top ten clones hold about 9% of a sample with some 150,000 clones, roughly three quarters of them seen once. Specimen: peripheral blood. The source of these receptors is a man aged 50 to 59 with active or convalescent COVID-19.

The V and J genes are TRBV7-3 and TRBJ2-2; TRBD1 matches 8 bases. This CDR3 has 15 residues. The germline CDR1 and CDR2 sequences are SGHTA and FQGTGA. Trimming cost V 5 bases and J 3 bases; bases outside gene matches: 5. CDR3 bases: TGTGCCAGCAGCGTCAGGGGGCGGGACACCGGGGAGCTGTTTTTT. Translated, it gives CASSVRGRDTGELFF.

The chain combines TRBV5-1 with TRBJ2-5, with no clear D. This CDR3 has 15 residues. The germline CDR1 and CDR2 sequences are SGHRS and YFSETQ. V lost 0 bases, J lost 0 bases, and 9 bases lay in between. CDR3 nucleotide sequence: TGCGCCAGCAGCTTGGGGGCTACCTACCAAGAGACCCAGTACTTC. The encoded protein is CASSLGATYQETQYF.

The chain recombines TRBV10-3 with TRBJ2-5; 9 nucleotides agree with TRBD2. The germline CDR1 and CDR2 sequences are ENHRY and SYGVKD. After removal of 2 bases from V and 5 bases from J, the junction contained 6 bases not matched to a gene. The CDR3 is made up of 15 amino acids. The CDR3 region is CAISEGGTSRETQYF. In DNA, the CDR3 is TGTGCCATCAGTGAGGGGGGGACTAGCCGGGAGACCCAGTACTTC.

The chain combines TRBV2 with TRBJ2-1; 8 bases fit TRBD2. V lost 7 bases, J lost 2 bases, and 4 bases stayed unmatched. From germline, CDR1 is SNHLY and CDR2 FYNNEI. The CDR3 consists of 14 residues. The CDR3, as DNA: TGTGCCAGCAAAGCGGGAGCGGCCTACAATGAGCAGTTCTTC. Protein: CASKAGAAYNEQFF.

This chain uses TRBV9 with TRBJ1-4; a possible D gene is TRBD1 (6 bases). The V end lost 6 bases, the J end lost 8 bases, and 20 bases lay between the germline ends. Germline V gene lookup returns CDR1 SGDLS and CDR2 YYNGEE. CDR3 length equals 15 residues. CDR3 loop: CASNAGGTQGEKLFF. CDR3 nucleotide sequence: TGTGCCAGCAACGCCGGGGGGACCCAGGGGGAAAAACTGTTTTTT.

With regard to this clone: The junction and the germline gene differ at one end; a read error may be behind it. Other DNA sequences in this specimen translate into the identical CDR3. V usage is TRBV7-8 and J usage is TRBJ2-7; tentative D call: TRBD1 (5 bases). Germline values: CDR1 SGHVS, CDR2 FQNEAQ. The CDR3 totals 15 residues. The CDR3 protein is CASSFRYRSSYEQYF. The CDR3 region has the DNA TGTGCCAGCAGCTTCCGTTACAGGTCATCCTACGAGCAATACTTC.

The chain couples TRBV7-2 to TRBJ2-2; the D gene is possibly TRBD1 (5 bases). Germline V lookup: CDR1 SGHTA, CDR2 FQGNSA. V gave up 4 bases and J gave up 3 bases, with 12 bases separating them. The CDR3 is 15 amino acids. Here the CDR3 reads CASSSQGGDTGELFF. The CDR3, as DNA: TGTGCCAGCAGCTCGCAGGGTGGAGACACCGGGGAGCTGTTTTTT.

The chain recombines TRBV2 with TRBJ2-1; 11 nucleotides align to TRBD1. The V gene end was trimmed by 6 bases and the J gene end by 6 bases; junction bases not matched to a gene: 7. CDR1 SNHLY and CDR2 FYNNEI come from the germline V gene. The CDR3 length is 15 residues. The CDR3 loop reads CASRDRGRTGNEQFF. The CDR3 DNA reads as TGTGCCAGCAGGGACAGGGGGCGAACTGGCAATGAGCAGTTCTTC. Drawing the rest from reference TRBV2 and TRBJ2-1, the complete variable domain is EPEVTQTPSHQVTQMGQEVILRCVPISNHLYFYWYRQILGQKVEFLVSFYNNEISEKSEIFDDQFSVERPDGSNFTLKIRSTKLEDSAMYFCASRDRGRTGNEQFFGPGTRLTVL.

The CDR3 region has the DNA TGCGCCAGCAGTGAGGTGGCTAGCGGGAGGGAGACCCAGTACTTC. This sequence encodes CASSEVASGRETQYF. V usage is TRBV10-1 and J usage is TRBJ2-5; 11 bases align to TRBD2. Trimming took 2 bases from V and 5 from J; bases not matched to a gene: 4. This CDR3 spans 15 amino acids. Germline CDR1 WNHNN, CDR2 SYGVQD (reference sequence).

This clone has only a few counts. The CDR3 DNA sequence: TGCGCCAGCAGCTTGGTAATCGGAGGAATTGGGAACACCATATATTTT. Its translation is CASSLVIGGIGNTIYF. This chain connects TRBV5-1 to TRBJ1-3; D is undetermined. V gave up 0 bases and J gave up 7 bases, with 17 bases separating them. The CDR3 consists of 16 residues. Looked up from germline, CDR1 is SGHRS and CDR2 is YFSETQ.